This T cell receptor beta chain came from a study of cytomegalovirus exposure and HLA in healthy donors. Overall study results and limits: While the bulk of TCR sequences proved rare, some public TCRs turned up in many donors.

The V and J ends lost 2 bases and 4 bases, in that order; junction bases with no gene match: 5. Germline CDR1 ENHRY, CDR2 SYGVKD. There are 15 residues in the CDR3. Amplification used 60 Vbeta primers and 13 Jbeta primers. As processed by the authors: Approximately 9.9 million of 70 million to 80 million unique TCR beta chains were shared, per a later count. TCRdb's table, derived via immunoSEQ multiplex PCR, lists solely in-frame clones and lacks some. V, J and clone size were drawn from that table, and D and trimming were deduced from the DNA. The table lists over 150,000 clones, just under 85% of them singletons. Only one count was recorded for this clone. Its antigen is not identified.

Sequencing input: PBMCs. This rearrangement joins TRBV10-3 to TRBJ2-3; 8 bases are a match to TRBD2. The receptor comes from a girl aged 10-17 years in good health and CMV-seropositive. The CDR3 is CAISEGGLAADTQYF. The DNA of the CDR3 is TGTGCCATCAGTGAGGGAGGACTAGCAGCAGATACGCAGTATTTT.